These 24 T cell receptor beta chains came from one sample sequenced in a study of T cell changes during pregnancy in multiple sclerosis. Here immunoSEQ multiplex PCR was the method, and the copy in TCRdb shows in-frame clones only, minus some. The table lists roughly 59,000 clones, around 91% of them singletons. Sequencing was performed on peripheral blood, taken in the third trimester of pregnancy. The receptors come from a female donor in good health, enrolled as a control in a pregnancy study.

The V gene is TRBV4-3, the J gene TRBJ1-1; the D gene is possibly TRBD1 (6 bases). Trimming shortened V by 0 bases and J by 1 base, and 6 bases separated the two germline ends. The germline gives CDR1 LGHNA, CDR2 YSLEER. The CDR3 consists of 14 residues. CDR3 in DNA: TGCGCCAGCAGCCAAGAACAGGGGAACACTGAAGCTTTCTTT. Its protein is CASSQEQGNTEAFF.

The chain carries TRBV7-9 and TRBJ2-3; D perhaps matches TRBD1 (5 bases). The CDR3 extends over 14 amino acids. The V gene lost 4 bases and the J gene lost 1 base, with 9 bases spanning the gap. Germline V gene sequence: CDR1 SEHNR, CDR2 FQNEAQ (reference sequence). In DNA, the CDR3 is TGTGCCAGCAGCTCCAAGGGGCGCACAGATACGCAGTATTTT. Encoded protein: CASSSKGRTDTQYF.

This clone counts as medium-sized. This chain uses TRBV6-1 with TRBJ1-6, with 7 bases that match TRBD1. Germline lookup yields CDR1 MNHNS and CDR2 SASEGT. The trim removed 7 bases at V and 9 bases at J, leaving 6 bases unmatched. The CDR3 sequence is 13 residues long. The CDR3 nucleotides are TGTGCCAGCAAGGGGGCAGGGAGTTCACCCCTCCACTTT. Amino acid sequence: CASKGAGSSPLHF.

J is TRBJ2-1 and V is TRBV29-1; TRBD2 agrees at 11 bases. The CDR3 is made up of 14 amino acids. Germline V CDR1 and CDR2: SQVTM, ANQGSEA. V dropped 4 bases and J dropped 3; count of bases not matched to a gene: 2. CDR3 sequence: CSVAGTSGYNEQFF. CDR3 nucleotides: TGCAGCGTTGCCGGGACTAGCGGCTACAATGAGCAGTTCTTC.

Written as DNA, the CDR3 is TGTGCCTGGAGTGTGGGGGGGAGTAACTATGGCTACACCTTC. This codes for CAWSVGGSNYGYTF. The genes are TRBV30 and TRBJ1-2, with D perhaps matching TRBD1 (5 bases). Per germline, CDR1 GTSNPN and CDR2 SVGIG (reference sequence). Trimming took off 0 bases at V and 1 base at J, with 9 bases between the two ends. The CDR3 runs to 14 residues.

The rearrangement uses TRBV7-6 and TRBJ2-7, with 8 bases that match TRBD1. Trimming removed 5 bases from V and 6 bases from J; junction bases left unmatched: 12. Germline V gives CDR1 SGHVS, CDR2 FNYEAQ. This CDR3 region has 15 residues. For the CDR3, the DNA is TGTGCCAGCAGCCCAGGACAGGGACTTTCCCCCGAGCAGTACTTC. As protein: CASSPGQGLSPEQYF.

This sequence joins TRBV7-8 and TRBJ1-5; the match to TRBD1 covers 7 bases. The ends lost 5 bases at V and 9 bases at J; junction bases unmatched: 13. CDR1 is SGHVS and CDR2 is FQNEAQ in the germline V gene. This CDR3 region has 15 residues. The CDR3 loop reads CASSAQGDSSWPQHF. CDR3 sequence (DNA): TGTGCCAGCAGCGCCCAGGGGGACAGCTCTTGGCCCCAGCATTTT.

This clone occurred a few times. The chain joins TRBV7-3 to TRBJ2-7; TRBD2 might be the D (6 bases). The CDR3 totals 14 residues. V lost 4 bases to trimming and J lost 4 bases, with 14 bases between them. Germline-derived CDR1 and CDR2 are SGHTA and FQGTGA. The CDR3 loop reads CASSSTGSGYEQYF. The DNA for the CDR3 is TGTGCCAGCAGCTCGACCGGGAGCGGATACGAGCAGTACTTC.

The V call is TRBV9, the J call TRBJ1-1, with TRBD1 identical over 10 bases. Trimming at V came to 0 bases and at J to 6 bases, leaving 5 bases not matched to a gene. Per the germline V gene, CDR1 is SGDLS and CDR2 is YYNGEE. The CDR3 consists of 15 residues. The CDR3 nucleotides are TGTGCCAGCAGCGTAGGAGACAGGGGGCTGGCTGAAGCTTTCTTT. Translating gives CASSVGDRGLAEAFF.

The chain links TRBV28 to TRBJ2-7; no clear D. V lost 5 bases and J 0 bases, leaving 11 bases between the germline ends. The CDR3 length is 14 residues. Germline assignment: CDR1 MDHEN and CDR2 SYDVKM. The CDR3 is CASSETGHSYEQYF. In DNA form, the CDR3 reads TGTGCCAGCAGTGAGACGGGTCACTCCTACGAGCAGTACTTC.

J is TRBJ1-4 and V is TRBV4-3, with D perhaps TRBD1 (5 bases). Trimming removed 1 base from V and 9 bases from J, with 9 bases in between. Germline CDR1 reads LGHNA; CDR2 reads YSLEER. CDR3 length equals 13 residues. CDR3 nucleotides: TGCGCCAGCAGCCAAGGAGGGACTCAAAAACTGTTTTTT. Its translation: CASSQGGTQKLFF.

The V gene is TRBV6-5, the J gene TRBJ2-7; D may be TRBD2 (5 bases). CDR3 length: 13 amino acids. Germline V gives CDR1 MNHEY, CDR2 SVGAGI. Trimming stripped 6 bases from V and 3 bases from J, with 12 bases between. CDR3 amino acids: CASSRTADYEQYF. CDR3 nucleotide sequence: TGTGCCAGCAGCAGGACTGCGGACTACGAGCAGTACTTC.

The chain employs TRBV25-1 and TRBJ2-2; TRBD1 is a possible D gene (6 bases). Per the germline V gene, CDR1 is MGHDK and CDR2 is SYGVNS. The CDR3 is made up of 15 amino acids. The V and J ends lost 7 bases and 0 bases respectively, with 12 bases between them. CDR3 protein: CASTPDRSNTGELFF. DNA for the CDR3: TGTGCCAGCACCCCTGACAGGTCGAACACCGGGGAGCTGTTTTTT. The full variable domain, completed using reference TRBV25-1 and TRBJ2-2, is EADIYQTPRYLVIGTGKKITLECSQTMGHDKMYWYQQDPGMELHLIHYSYGVNSTEKGDLSSESTVSRIRTEHFPLTLESARPSHTSQYLCASTPDRSNTGELFFGEGSRLTVL.

The gene calls are TRBV4-3 and TRBJ2-3; TRBD2 aligns across 13 bases. Germline V gene lookup returns CDR1 LGHNA and CDR2 YSLEER. Germline trimming cut 6 bases from V and 2 bases from J; bases unmatched to any gene: 5. The CDR3 runs 16 residues. The CDR3 here is CASRKTSGGITDTQYF. CDR3 sequence (DNA): TGCGCCAGCAGGAAGACTAGCGGGGGGATCACAGATACGCAGTATTTT.

The gene calls are TRBV28 and TRBJ1-1, with TRBD1 matching over 7 bases. CDR1 and CDR2 (germline): MDHEN, SYDVKM. Germline trimming cut 5 bases from V and 1 base from J; bases unmatched to any gene: 7. This CDR3 has 15 residues. CDR3 loop: CASSPPRTGNTEAFF. CDR3 bases: TGTGCCAGCAGTCCCCCCCGGACAGGGAACACTGAAGCTTTCTTT. Using reference TRBV28 and TRBJ1-1 for the parts outside the CDR3, the full variable domain is DVKVTQSSRYLVKRTGEKVFLECVQDMDHENMFWYRQDPGLGLRLIYFSYDVKMKEKGDIPEGYSVSREKKERFSLILESASTNQTSMYLCASSPPRTGNTEAFFGQGTRLTVV.

The V gene is TRBV5-1, the J gene TRBJ1-1, with a possible D match to TRBD1 (6 bases). Trimming took 0 bases from V and 1 from J, leaving 10 bases between them. The CDR3 has 15 residues. Germline V gene sequence: CDR1 SGHRS, CDR2 YFSETQ. CDR3 nucleotides: TGCGCCAGCAGCTTGGGTACAGGGCCGAACACTGAAGCTTTCTTT. This encodes CASSLGTGPNTEAFF.

J is TRBJ1-1 and V is TRBV4-3; TRBD1 might be the D (6 bases). Trimming removed 0 bases at V and 0 bases at J, with 17 bases between. Germline CDR1 LGHNA, CDR2 YSLEER. The CDR3 has 18 amino acids. The CDR3 DNA reads as TGCGCCAGCAGCCAAGACCTTAAGCCTGGACAGCTGAACACTGAAGCTTTCTTT. Its protein product is CASSQDLKPGQLNTEAFF.

The chain recombines TRBV19 with TRBJ1-3; the D is unclear. The CDR3 is made up of 16 amino acids. The germline V gene encodes CDR1 LNHDA and CDR2 SQIVND (reference sequence). With 4 bases removed from V and 0 bases from J, the gap between germline ends came to 13 bases. In DNA form, the CDR3 reads TGTGCCAGTAGTACAACGGCAGGCTTCTCTGGAAACACCATATATTTT. It translates to CASSTTAGFSGNTIYF.

J is TRBJ2-2 and V is TRBV27, with D perhaps TRBD1 (6 bases). Per the germline V gene, CDR1 is MNHEY and CDR2 is SMNVEV (reference sequence). Trimming left V 3 bases short and J 3 bases short, with 8 bases between. The CDR3 is 14 residues long. CDR3 DNA sequence: TGTGCCAGCAGTTTCTACAGGGACACCGGGGAGCTGTTTTTT. Protein: CASSFYRDTGELFF.

This rearrangement joins TRBV16 to TRBJ2-3; D unresolved. Germline CDR1 reads KGHSY; CDR2 reads FQNENV. Trimming took 4 bases from V and 2 from J, leaving 4 bases between them. The CDR3 sequence is 12 residues long. The CDR3 region is CASSPNTDTQYF. The CDR3 DNA sequence: TGTGCCAGCAGCCCCAACACAGATACGCAGTATTTT.

The V and J genes are TRBV4-3 and TRBJ2-7; 8 nucleotides agree with TRBD1. The CDR3 contains 17 residues. With 1 base clipped from V and 4 bases from J, the junction kept 12 bases outside the gene matches. Looked up from germline, CDR1 is LGHNA and CDR2 is YSLEER. The CDR3 is CASSQAGGTGYSYEQYF. In DNA, the CDR3 is TGCGCCAGCAGCCAAGCCGGCGGGACAGGATATTCTTACGAGCAGTACTTC.

The chain couples TRBV28 to TRBJ1-2; TRBD1 matches at 7 bases. V lost 7 bases, J lost 2 bases, and 7 bases stayed unmatched. Germline-derived CDR1 and CDR2 are MDHEN and SYDVKM. CDR3 length equals 14 residues. CDR3 nucleotide sequence: TGTGCCAGCATTCGGACAGGAACAAACTATGGCTACACCTTC. Translation: CASIRTGTNYGYTF.

The V gene is TRBV28, the J gene TRBJ2-5; D may be TRBD1 (6 bases). The CDR3 consists of 14 residues. Germline V gene lookup returns CDR1 MDHEN and CDR2 SYDVKM. Trimming took 6 bases from V and 5 from J, leaving 16 bases between them. In DNA, the CDR3 is TGTGCCAGCAGCCGTTCACAGGGTCGGGAGACCCAGTACTTC. This gives the protein CASSRSQGRETQYF.

The CDR3 sequence: CSVPQTNYGYTF. The CDR3 nucleotides are TGCAGCGTTCCCCAAACTAACTATGGCTACACCTTC. J is TRBJ1-2 and V is TRBV29-1; D unclear. This CDR3 comprises 12 residues. V shed 5 bases and J shed 0 bases, with 7 bases lying between them. Germline-derived CDR1 and CDR2 are SQVTM and ANQGSEA.